The present T cell receptor beta chain was sequenced within a study of blood T cell repertoires in COVID-19. J was trimmed by 5 bases and V by 4 bases; bases with no gene match: 9. The CDR3 length is 16 residues. Germline V gene sequence: CDR1 KGHDR, CDR2 SFDVKD. Libraries were prepared by immunoSEQ multiplex PCR; TCRdb keeps only in-frame clonotypes and omits some of them. The data hold 350,000 to 400,000 clones, with roughly nine tenths observed a single time. The V gene is TRBV24-1, the J gene TRBJ2-1; 8 positions match TRBD2. This TCR was recovered from a man between 18 and 29 years old who had recovered from COVID-19. Sequencing input: PBMCs or T cells enriched from blood (not recorded which). The CDR3 spells CATSDPGLEQNNEQFF. The DNA of the CDR3 is TGTGCCACCAGTGACCCGGGACTAGAGCAAAACAATGAGCAGTTCTTC.